This is a list of T cell receptor beta chains from one sample in a study of CD8 T cells in Susac syndrome. TCRdb recomputed calls from the immunoSEQ multiplex PCR reads with MiXCR, one row per CDR3 protein. In the table there are around 200,000 distinct CDR3 sequences, around nine tenths of which are singletons. The source material was CD8+ T cells from PBMCs. Receptors were obtained from a human donor with multiple sclerosis. Each CDR3 is given with its conserved first and last residue. A D gene is named only where the DNA matches it firmly. Clone size appears in some rows only: once, few, many, or a class for an expanded clone.

v_gene	d_gene	abundance	j_gene	CDR3aa	CDR3nt
TRBV7-9	TRBD1	-	TRBJ2-7	CASTDTDRGRVYEQYF	TGTGCCAGCACCGATACCGACAGGGGGCGAGTCTACGAGCAGTACTTC
TRBV10-1	-	-	TRBJ2-2	CASSESTAWTGELFF	TGCGCCAGCAGTGAGTCGACAGCCTGGACCGGGGAGCTGTTTTTT
TRBV30	-	few	TRBJ1-1	CAWSVWGGGTEAFF	TGTGCCTGGAGTGTTTGGGGCGGCGGCACTGAAGCTTTCTTT
TRBV19	TRBD2	once	TRBJ2-1	CASSLRGTSGYNEQFF	TGTGCCAGTAGTTTGAGAGGGACTAGCGGCTACAATGAGCAGTTCTTC
TRBV24-1	-	few	TRBJ2-7	CATSDFQGGISEQYF	TGTGCCACCAGTGATTTTCAGGGGGGAATATCCGAGCAGTACTTC
TRBV11-3	-	-	TRBJ2-3	CASSLYVGLVASDTQYF	TGTGCCAGCAGCTTATACGTGGGTCTCGTGGCCTCAGATACGCAGTATTTT
TRBV12-3/TRBV12-4	-	-	TRBJ2-1	CASSHNGEQFF	TGTGCCAGCAGCCACAACGGTGAGCAGTTCTTC
TRBV7-8	TRBD2	-	TRBJ2-1	CASSSLASGFENEQFF	TGTGCCAGCAGCTCCCTGGCTAGCGGGTTTGAGAATGAGCAGTTCTTC
TRBV9	-	once	TRBJ2-2	CASSPFGATGTGELFF	TGTGCCAGCAGCCCCTTCGGCGCCACGGGCACCGGGGAGCTGTTTTTT
TRBV7-9	-	-	TRBJ2-5	CASSSTKGPEQETQYF	TGTGCCAGCAGCTCAACAAAGGGGCCAGAGCAAGAGACCCAGTACTTC
TRBV12-5	TRBD2	few	TRBJ2-7	CASGRGEAAPNEQYF	TGTGCTAGTGGCCGGGGGGAGGCAGCCCCCAACGAGCAGTACTTC
TRBV4-2	-	-	TRBJ2-3	CASSQVAGATDTQYF	TGTGCCAGCAGCCAAGTGGCCGGAGCCACAGATACGCAGTATTTT
TRBV7-9	-	-	TRBJ1-3	CASKGSENTIYF	TGTGCCAGCAAGGGGTCAGAAAACACCATATATTTT
TRBV30	-	-	TRBJ1-2	CAWRDIGGRLVYGYTF	TGTGCCTGGAGAGATATAGGGGGGAGGCTTGTCTATGGCTACACCTTC
TRBV12-3/TRBV12-4	-	-	TRBJ2-7	CASSSPDSSYEQYF	TGTGCCAGCAGTTCACCCGACAGCTCCTACGAGCAGTACTTC
TRBV29-1	-	-	TRBJ2-1	CSVARGMGVYNEQFF	TGCAGCGTTGCCAGGGGCATGGGTGTGTACAATGAGCAGTTCTTC
TRBV7-9	-	-	TRBJ2-7	CASGFSYEQYF	TGTGCCAGCGGGTTTTCCTACGAGCAGTACTTC
TRBV30	-	-	TRBJ2-3	CAWSISGGGDTQYF	TGTGCCTGGAGTATCAGCGGAGGGGGAGATACGCAGTATTTT
TRBV4-2	TRBD1	once	TRBJ2-1	CASSQSGDRAYNEQFF	TGTGCCAGCAGCCAATCCGGGGACAGGGCCTACAATGAGCAGTTCTTC
TRBV30	-	-	TRBJ1-1	CARSRVGLGTEAFF	TGTGCCCGTTCCAGGGTAGGGTTGGGCACTGAAGCTTTCTTT
TRBV7-9	-	-	TRBJ2-5	CASSGRVWETQYF	TGTGCCAGCAGCGGGCGCGTTTGGGAGACCCAGTACTTC
TRBV14	-	-	TRBJ2-1	CASSPYQGGYAYNEQFF	TGTGCCAGCAGCCCGTATCAGGGAGGATACGCCTACAATGAGCAGTTCTTC
TRBV24-1	TRBD1	-	TRBJ1-2	CATSGPGQGWFPYGYTF	TGTGCCACCAGTGGCCCGGGACAGGGGTGGTTCCCCTATGGCTACACCTTC
TRBV9	-	few	TRBJ2-7	CASSVGSYEQYF	TGTGCCAGCAGCGTTGGGTCCTACGAGCAGTACTTC
TRBV9	-	-	TRBJ2-1	CASSVGSGRPYYNEQFF	TGTGCCAGCAGCGTAGGGAGCGGGCGCCCCTATTACAATGAGCAGTTCTTC
TRBV9	-	-	TRBJ1-5	CASSLGGRGQPQHF	TGTGCCAGCAGCTTAGGTGGCAGGGGTCAGCCCCAGCATTTT
TRBV7-9	-	-	TRBJ2-7	CASSLDMGWTEYF	TGTGCCAGCAGCTTAGACATGGGTTGGACCGAGTACTTC
TRBV12-3/TRBV12-4	-	-	TRBJ1-4	CASSPPFGEKLFF	TGTGCCAGCAGTCCTCCTTTCGGAGAAAAACTGTTTTTT
TRBV2	-	-	TRBJ1-3	CASRGLDSGNTIYF	TGTGCCAGCAGGGGACTGGACTCTGGAAACACCATATATTTT
TRBV6-2/TRBV6-3	-	-	TRBJ1-1	CASISGYTEAFF	TGTGCCAGCATATCAGGGTACACTGAAGCTTTCTTT
TRBV9	-	-	TRBJ1-1	CASSVGMNTEAFF	TGTGCCAGCAGCGTAGGTATGAACACTGAAGCTTTCTTT
TRBV27	TRBD1	-	TRBJ1-2	CASSGTGTGGRGGYTF	TGTGCCAGCAGTGGAACCGGGACAGGGGGCAGAGGTGGCTACACCTTC
TRBV6-2/TRBV6-3	TRBD2	-	TRBJ2-1	CASSLAGGRNEQFF	TGTGCCAGCAGTCTAGCGGGAGGGAGGAATGAGCAGTTCTTC
TRBV5-6	-	-	TRBJ2-3	CASSFLAVGPDTQYF	TGTGCCAGCAGCTTCTTGGCCGTTGGACCAGATACGCAGTATTTT
TRBV29-1	-	-	TRBJ1-1	CSVRDIYQRTEAFF	TGCAGCGTCCGGGACATATACCAAAGGACTGAAGCTTTCTTT
TRBV7-9	-	-	TRBJ1-1	CASSHSVAEAFF	TGTGCCAGCAGCCACAGCGTCGCTGAAGCTTTCTTT
TRBV9	TRBD2	once	TRBJ2-1	CASSSPRTSGRQSSYNEQFF	TGTGCCAGCAGCTCGCCCCGGACTAGCGGTAGACAAAGCTCCTACAATGAGCAGTTCTTC
TRBV19	-	-	TRBJ1-2	CASSTRDPYGYTF	TGTGCCAGTAGTACCCGGGACCCCTATGGCTACACCTTC
TRBV29-1	-	-	TRBJ2-2	CNAGSNSGELFF	TGCAACGCTGGATCGAACAGCGGGGAGCTGTTTTTT
TRBV15	-	-	TRBJ2-7	CATSRTSRGEQYF	TGTGCCACCAGCAGGACTAGTAGGGGCGAGCAGTACTTC
TRBV12-3/TRBV12-4	TRBD2	-	TRBJ2-3	CASSFPGLGADTQYF	TGTGCCAGCAGTTTCCCGGGACTAGGGGCAGATACGCAGTATTTT
TRBV7-9	TRBD1	-	TRBJ1-2	CASSFQGAGGYTF	TGTGCCAGCAGCTTTCAGGGGGCGGGTGGCTACACCTTC